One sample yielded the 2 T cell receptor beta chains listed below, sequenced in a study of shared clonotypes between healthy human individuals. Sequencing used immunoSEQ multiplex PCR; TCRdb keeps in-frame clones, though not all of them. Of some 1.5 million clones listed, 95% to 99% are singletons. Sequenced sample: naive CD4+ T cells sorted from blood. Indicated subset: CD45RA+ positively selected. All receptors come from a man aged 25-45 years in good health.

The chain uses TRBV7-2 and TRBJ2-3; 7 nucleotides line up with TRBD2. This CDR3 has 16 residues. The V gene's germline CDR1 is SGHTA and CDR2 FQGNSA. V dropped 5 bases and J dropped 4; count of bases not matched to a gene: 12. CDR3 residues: CASSRGGTRTSDTQYF. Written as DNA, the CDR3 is TGTGCCAGCAGCCGCGGGGGAACCAGAACCTCAGATACGCAGTATTTT.

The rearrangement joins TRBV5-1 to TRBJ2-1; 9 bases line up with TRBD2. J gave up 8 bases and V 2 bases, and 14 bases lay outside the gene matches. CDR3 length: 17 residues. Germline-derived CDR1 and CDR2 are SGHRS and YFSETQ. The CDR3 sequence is CASSLVVAGVGVDEQFF. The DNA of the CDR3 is TGCGCCAGCAGCTTAGTAGTAGCGGGAGTTGGGGTCGATGAGCAGTTCTTC.